This T cell receptor (beta chain) derives from a study of blood T cell repertoires in COVID-19. This CDR3 is built from 13 residues. Per the germline V gene, CDR1 is GTSNPN and CDR2 is SVGIG (reference sequence). Between the trimmed V and J ends, which lost 4 bases and 4 bases, there was a span of 8 bases. Under the authors' procedure: By means of reference gene primer amplification, nucleated cell counts were estimated. The data were produced by immunoSEQ multiplex PCR, yet TCRdb's version contains in-frame clones alone and is incomplete. That table is the source of V, J and clone size, and D and trimming were worked out from the DNA. The data contain some 150,000 clones, approximately 83% of them singletons.

The rearrangement uses TRBV30 and TRBJ1-6; no clear D. This sequence originates from a woman aged 55-75 years with COVID-19, enrolled during active disease. Specimen: peripheral blood. CDR3 amino acids: CAWIGQYNSPLHF. Here the CDR3 DNA reads TGTGCCTGGATTGGGCAGTATAATTCACCCCTCCACTTT.